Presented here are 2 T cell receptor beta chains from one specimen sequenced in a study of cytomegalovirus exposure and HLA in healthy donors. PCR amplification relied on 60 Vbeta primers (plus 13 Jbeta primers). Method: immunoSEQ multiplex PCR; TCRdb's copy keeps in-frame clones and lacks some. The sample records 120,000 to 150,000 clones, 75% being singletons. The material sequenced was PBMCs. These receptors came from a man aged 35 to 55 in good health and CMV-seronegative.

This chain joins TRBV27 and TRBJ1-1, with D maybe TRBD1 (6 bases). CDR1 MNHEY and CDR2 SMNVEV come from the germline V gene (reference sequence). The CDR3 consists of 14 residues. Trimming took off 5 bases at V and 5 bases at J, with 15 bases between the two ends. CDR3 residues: CASSPWDTGTEAFF. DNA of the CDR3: TGTGCCAGCAGTCCCTGGGACACGGGGACTGAAGCTTTCTTT.

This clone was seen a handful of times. CDR3 coding DNA: TGTGCCAGCAGCAGCGCATCACGGGATAACTATGGCTACACCTTC. Amino acids: CASSSASRDNYGYTF. J is TRBJ1-2 and V is TRBV5-4; D gene ambiguous. Deletions cut 4 bases from V and 1 base from J, with 14 bases between. The CDR3 extends over 15 amino acids. Looked up from germline, CDR1 is SGHNT and CDR2 is YYREEE (reference sequence).